Here is one T cell receptor beta chain with its context. This record comes from a study of patients and donors after allogeneic stem cell transplantation. TCRdb re-derived calls from the RT-PCR reads in MiXCR, one entry per CDR3 protein. The repertoire has about 230,000 distinct CDR3 sequences, less than 15% of them found once; the top ten carry roughly 11%. This TCR came from a human donor who was either an allogeneic HSCT recipient or a stem cell or donor lymphocyte infusion donor (not recorded which). It is not recorded whose cells these are; they may come from a transplant donor. Sequenced input: blood, either unsorted or a sorted T cell fraction (not recorded which).

CDR3: CSARGRGETQYF. DNA of the CDR3: TGCAGTGCTAGGGGTAGGGGAGAGACCCAGTACTTC. The chain joins TRBV20-1 to TRBJ2-5, with TRBD1 as a possible D gene (5 bases). Trimming took off 3 bases at V and 4 bases at J, with 9 bases between the two ends. CDR1 is DFQATT and CDR2 is SNEGSKA in the germline V gene (reference sequence). The CDR3 loop spans 12 amino acids.